The present TCR beta chain was sequenced within a study of blood T cell repertoires in COVID-19. Under the authors' procedure: Reference gene primer amplification in the assay estimated nucleated cell counts. Using immunoSEQ multiplex PCR, the repertoire was profiled, and TCRdb retains in-frame clones only, with some absent. V and J calls and clone size follow that table, whereas D and trimming were derived from the DNA. This table holds hundreds of thousands of clones, 86% found once. The CDR3 covers 14 residues. Germline V gene lookup returns CDR1 SQVTM and CDR2 ANQGSEA. Trimming stripped 6 bases from V and 2 bases from J, with 15 bases between. Seattle enrolled patients during active infection and tracked them longitudinally.

The sequence came from an elderly woman with COVID-19, enrolled during active disease. Sequenced input: peripheral blood. The chain uses TRBV29-1 and TRBJ2-3, with TRBD1 as a possible D gene (7 bases). This CDR3 reads CSVSRGTDTDTQYF. The CDR3 coding sequence is TGCAGCGTCTCTCGGGGGACAGACACAGATACGCAGTATTTT.